The 16 T cell receptor beta chains in this list originate from one sample, sequenced in a study of post-analysis software for immune sequencing data. Study results and caveats: Patients carried 4 or 5 TRBV segments more frequently than controls did, and TRBV5-6, TRBV5-1 and TRBV20-1 were among them.

These receptors have no known antigen. TCR beta cDNA libraries included unique molecular identifiers. TCRdb called the PCR reads again in MiXCR, with one record for every CDR3 protein. The data hold more than 450,000 distinct CDR3 sequences, with about 40% observed a single time. The specimen sequenced was blood. Receptor source: a girl between 10 and 17 years old with multiple sclerosis.

The chain employs TRBV4-1 and TRBJ2-4; D gene uncertain. Trimming left V 1 base short and J 1 base short, with 11 bases between. This CDR3 has 16 amino acids. Germline lookup yields CDR1 MGHRA and CDR2 YSYEKL. This CDR3 reads CASSQVVGSAKNIQYF. In DNA, the CDR3 is TGCGCCAGCAGCCAAGTCGTGGGGTCGGCCAAAAACATTCAGTACTTC.

The gene calls are TRBV4-1 and TRBJ1-2; TRBD1 is a possible D gene (6 bases). CDR3 length: 15 amino acids. Trimming shortened V by 0 bases and J by 8 bases, and 16 bases separated the two germline ends. Germline CDR1 and CDR2: MGHRA and YSYEKL. Here the CDR3 reads CASSQDYAVRGGYTF. CDR3 DNA sequence: TGCGCCAGCAGCCAAGATTACGCTGTGAGGGGGGGCTACACCTTC.

This clonotype was counted only a few times. The V gene is TRBV27, the J gene TRBJ2-3, with 9 bases lining up with TRBD2. Germline CDR1 reads MNHEY; CDR2 reads SMNVEV (reference sequence). The CDR3 has 15 amino acids. The junction had 5 bases not matched to a gene; V was cut back by 4 bases and J by 3 bases. This CDR3 is CASSSSGGLTDTQYF. The CDR3 DNA follows: TGTGCCAGCAGTTCAAGCGGGGGGTTGACAGATACGCAGTATTTT.

V is TRBV13 and J is TRBJ2-7, with 7 nucleotides matching TRBD1. Per germline, CDR1 PRHDT and CDR2 FYEKMQ (reference sequence). The V gene end was trimmed by 5 bases and the J gene end by 3 bases; junction bases not matched to a gene: 13. The CDR3 is made up of 16 amino acids. Here the CDR3 DNA reads TGTGCCAGCAGCCTCCGACAGGGTAGATTCAGCTACGAGCAGTACTTC. Amino acid sequence: CASSLRQGRFSYEQYF.

This clonotype was picked up one time. The V gene is TRBV4-1, the J gene TRBJ2-1; D might be TRBD1 or TRBD2, each matching 5 bases. Deletions cut 1 base from V and 8 bases from J, with 12 bases between. The CDR3 contains 14 residues. Germline CDR1 is MGHRA and CDR2 is YSYEKL. The CDR3 here is CASSQAWGIDEQFF. The CDR3, as DNA: TGCGCCAGCAGCCAAGCCTGGGGGATCGATGAGCAGTTCTTC.

V is TRBV12-3 or TRBV12-4 and J is TRBJ2-5; tentative D call: TRBD1 (6 bases). The DNA end favors TRBJ2-7, so the J call may be wrong. The CDR3 has 14 residues. The CDR3 loop reads CASSFWDNAYEQYF. The CDR3 region has the DNA TGTGCCAGCAGTTTCTGGGACAACGCCTACGAGCAGTACTTC.

J is TRBJ2-5 and V is TRBV5-1; 7 bases map to TRBD1. V was pared by 0 bases and J by 11 bases, with 16 bases of the junction left unmatched. The length of the CDR3 is 16 residues. The germline V gene encodes CDR1 SGHRS and CDR2 YFSETQ. CDR3 sequence reads: CASSLAVPDRVWEQYF. The CDR3 nucleotides are TGCGCCAGCAGCTTGGCCGTTCCCGACAGGGTATGGGAGCAGTACTTC.

The chain couples TRBV7-2 to TRBJ2-4; tentative D call: TRBD2 (5 bases). V was shortened by 0 bases and J by 1 base, with 16 bases between the two germline ends. Germline assignment: CDR1 SGHTA and CDR2 FQGNSA. This CDR3 has 18 amino acids. The CDR3 loop reads CASSLAHLGSVAKNIQYF. In nucleotides, the CDR3 is TGTGCCAGCAGCTTAGCGCACCTTGGGAGCGTTGCCAAAAACATTCAGTACTTC.

In its sample, this clonotype was seen a few times. The chain uses TRBV20-1 and TRBJ2-1; D may be TRBD2 (6 bases). V lost 0 bases and J 5 bases, leaving 14 bases between the germline ends. In germline, CDR1 is DFQATT, CDR2 SNEGSKA (reference sequence). The CDR3 consists of 15 residues. CDR3 DNA: TGCAGTGCTAGAGATGGGGTAGCGGTAGACAATGAGCAGTTCTTC. It is translated as CSARDGVAVDNEQFF.

CDR3 in DNA: TGTGCCAGCGGTCGAACTAGCGTTGGTGAGCAGTACTTC. Translated: CASGRTSVGEQYF. The V gene is TRBV7-9, the J gene TRBJ2-7, with TRBD2 identical over 7 bases. The ends lost 8 bases at V and 7 bases at J; junction bases unmatched: 11. The CDR3 spans 13 residues. From germline, CDR1 is SEHNR and CDR2 FQNEAQ (reference sequence).

J is TRBJ2-1 and V is TRBV5-1; D not certain. Germline-derived CDR1 and CDR2 are SGHRS and YFSETQ. V lost 0 bases to trimming and J lost 0 bases, with 16 bases between them. The CDR3 runs 18 residues. The CDR3 sequence is CASSLEFMRRSSYNEQFF. The CDR3 nucleotides are TGCGCCAGCAGCTTGGAATTTATGAGACGAAGCTCCTACAATGAGCAGTTCTTC.

The V and J genes are TRBV12-3 or TRBV12-4 and TRBJ2-7, with 10 bases fitting TRBD1. V was pared by 4 bases and J by 5 bases, with 8 bases of the junction left unmatched. The CDR3 extends over 15 amino acids. For the CDR3, the DNA is TGTGCCAGCAGTTCCCCGGGACAGGGGTCCCACGAGCAGTACTTC. Translated: CASSSPGQGSHEQYF.

This clonotype was counted a few times. The V gene is TRBV5-1, the J gene TRBJ2-7; D is possibly TRBD1 (6 bases). V lost 0 bases and J lost 3, with 19 bases in between. This CDR3 spans 17 amino acids. CDR1 SGHRS and CDR2 YFSETQ come from the germline V gene. CDR3 sequence reads: CASSLVGTEQGHYEQYF. CDR3 nucleotide sequence: TGCGCCAGCAGCTTGGTGGGTACCGAACAGGGTCACTACGAGCAGTACTTC.

The chain is built from TRBV7-8 and TRBJ2-3; D is possibly TRBD2 (6 bases). The germline CDR1 and CDR2 sequences are SGHVS and FQNEAQ. The CDR3 runs 18 residues. Trimming removed 5 bases at V and 4 bases at J, with 25 bases between. CDR3 in amino acids: CASSRDGRPSLSADTQYF. CDR3 coding DNA: TGTGCCAGCAGCCGTGATGGGAGGCCCTCCCTAAGTGCAGATACGCAGTATTTT.

The chain recombines TRBV9 with TRBJ2-7, with 7 bases identical to TRBD1. Germline assignment: CDR1 SGDLS and CDR2 YYNGEE. With 1 base clipped from V and 7 bases from J, the junction kept 5 bases outside the gene matches. The CDR3 runs 13 residues. CDR3: CASSVTAQGEQYF. The CDR3 DNA sequence: TGTGCCAGCAGCGTAACAGCACAGGGGGAGCAGTACTTC.

The chain links TRBV7-2 to TRBJ2-1, with 11 bases aligning to TRBD2. There are 18 residues in the CDR3. Germline CDR1 is SGHTA and CDR2 is FQGNSA. With V trimmed by 1 base and J by 8 bases, 13 bases remained unmatched. CDR3 amino acids: CASSLDWRLAGGTDEQFF. The CDR3 DNA follows: TGTGCCAGCAGCTTAGACTGGCGATTAGCGGGGGGGACTGATGAGCAGTTCTTC. Full variable domain (missing parts from reference TRBV7-2 and TRBJ2-1): GAGVSQSPSNKVTEKGKDVELRCDPISGHTALYWYRQSLGQGLEFLIYFQGNSAPDKSGLPSDRFSAERTGGSVSTLTIQRTQQEDSAVYLCASSLDWRLAGGTDEQFFGPGTRLTVL.